Each of the 31 T cell receptor beta chains below was sequenced from the same sample in a study of post-analysis software for immune sequencing data. Prepared libraries of TCR beta cDNA carried unique molecular identifiers. MiXCR, run by TCRdb on the PCR reads, gives a single entry per CDR3 protein. The sample records 150,000 to 200,000 distinct CDR3 sequences, about 34% being singletons. This sample comprised blood, obtained after autologous hematopoietic stem cell transplantation. The source of these receptors is a girl aged 5-17 years with multiple sclerosis.

The genes are TRBV5-5 and TRBJ2-5, with 7 bases matching TRBD1. Losses at the gene ends were 3 bases for V and 2 bases for J; bases not matched to a gene: 10. This CDR3 contains 16 residues. Germline assignment: CDR1 SGHKS and CDR2 YYEKEE (reference sequence). The CDR3: CASSSVTGMEQETQYF. In DNA form, the CDR3 reads TGTGCCAGCAGCTCGGTGACAGGGATGGAGCAAGAGACCCAGTACTTC.

The chain joins TRBV15 to TRBJ2-7, with D possibly TRBD1 on 5 matching bases. This CDR3 is built from 14 residues. Germline CDR1 LNHNV, CDR2 YYDKDF (reference sequence). Trimming removed 0 bases from V and 2 bases from J, with 8 bases in between. The CDR3 bases are TGTGCCACCAGCAGAGATCAGGGCCCCTACGAGCAGTACTTC. It translates to CATSRDQGPYEQYF.

V usage is TRBV3-1 and J usage is TRBJ2-7, with D maybe TRBD2 (5 bases). The CDR3 runs 16 residues. V lost 1 base and J lost 0, with 13 bases in between. The V gene's germline CDR1 is LGHDT and CDR2 YNNKEL (reference sequence). DNA for the CDR3: TGTGCCAGCAGCCAAGGTGGGAGTGAGTTCTCCTACGAGCAGTACTTC. It yields the protein CASSQGGSEFSYEQYF.

This chain joins TRBV12-3 or TRBV12-4 and TRBJ2-7; the D gene is possibly TRBD1 (6 bases). The V end was cut by 1 base, the J end by 5 bases, with 9 bases between. This CDR3 region has 13 residues. The CDR3 spells CASSLGGLNEQYF. Here the CDR3 DNA reads TGTGCCAGCAGTTTAGGGGGGCTTAACGAGCAGTACTTC.

This clonotype occurred a few times. This chain's CDR3 is CASSLGLGALAYEQYF. CDR3 nucleotides: TGTGCCAGCAGCTTAGGCTTAGGGGCCCTCGCCTACGAGCAGTACTTC. This chain joins TRBV7-2 and TRBJ2-7, with D maybe TRBD1 (5 bases). This CDR3 region has 16 residues. From germline, CDR1 is SGHTA and CDR2 FQGNSA. Trimming removed 1 base from V and 2 bases from J, with 15 bases in between.

The CDR3 loop is CASSPVPPYYNEQFF. DNA for the CDR3: TGTGCCAGCAGCCCCGTACCGCCGTACTACAATGAGCAGTTCTTC. The chain combines TRBV13 with TRBJ2-1; D not resolved. Trimming cost V 5 bases and J 3 bases, with 14 bases left between them. Germline V CDR1 and CDR2: PRHDT, FYEKMQ (reference sequence). This CDR3 is 15 amino acids long.

Relative to its sample, this clonotype is medium-sized (0.01 to 0.1%). The J gene is TRBJ2-7, the V gene TRBV20-1; 9 bases fit TRBD1. Germline CDR1 DFQATT, CDR2 SNEGSKA (reference sequence). The trim removed 6 bases at V and 4 bases at J, leaving 7 bases unmatched. This CDR3 has 13 residues. CDR3 nucleotide sequence: TGCAGTGCCCCTCAACAGGGGGCGTACGAGCAGTACTTC. Protein sequence: CSAPQQGAYEQYF.

In its sample, this clonotype was seen a few times. The chain employs TRBV15 and TRBJ1-2, with a tentative D call TRBD1 (5 bases). Germline loops: CDR1 LNHNV, CDR2 YYDKDF (reference sequence). The CDR3 contains 16 residues. V lost 0 bases and J 2 bases, leaving 13 bases between the germline ends. The DNA of the CDR3 is TGTGCCACCAGCAGAGAGGGGCAGACGGCAAACTATGGCTACACCTTC. Its translation is CATSREGQTANYGYTF.

V usage is TRBV6-5 and J usage is TRBJ2-5, with D possibly being TRBD2 (5 bases). The germline V and J ends were trimmed by 3 bases and 3 bases, with 11 bases remaining between them. There are 14 residues in the CDR3. CDR1 is MNHEY and CDR2 is SVGAGI in the germline V gene. CDR3 amino acids: CASSYSVGEETQYF. The CDR3 DNA reads as TGTGCCAGCAGTTATTCGGTGGGAGAAGAGACCCAGTACTTC.

This clonotype was picked up a small number of times. V gene TRBV29-1 combines with J gene TRBJ2-7, with D maybe TRBD2 (7 bases). Germline assignment: CDR1 SQVTM and CDR2 ANQGSEA. With 3 bases removed from V and 10 bases from J, the gap between germline ends came to 25 bases. The CDR3 sequence is 15 residues long. The CDR3 DNA follows: TGCAGCGTTGAGCGGGGGCAGGTGCGAGGGGGGGTCCAGTACTTC. Protein: CSVERGQVRGGVQYF.

This chain links TRBV18 with TRBJ2-6; TRBD1 matches at 7 bases. Unmatched junction bases numbered 8, after V lost 3 bases and J lost 0 bases. The CDR3 loop spans 18 amino acids. The germline CDR1 and CDR2 sequences are KGHSH and LQKENI. CDR3 sequence: CASSPETGPFSGANVLTF. In DNA, the CDR3 is TGTGCCAGCTCACCCGAGACAGGGCCATTCTCTGGGGCCAACGTCCTGACTTTC.

The chain joins TRBV21-1 to TRBJ2-5; TRBD1 was called by the table and not checked on the DNA. TRBV21-1 is tagged as a pseudogene. There are 15 residues in the CDR3. For the CDR3, the DNA is TGTGCCAGCAGCAAAGATGGGACAGGGGTGGAGACCCAGTACTTC. Amino acids: CASSKDGTGVETQYF.

This clonotype was picked up a small number of times. The chain recombines TRBV6-5 with TRBJ2-5; 7 bases agree with TRBD1. Per the germline V gene, CDR1 is MNHEY and CDR2 is SVGAGI. This CDR3 has 13 amino acids. J gave up 1 base and V 7 bases, and 3 bases lay outside the gene matches. CDR3 in amino acids: CASKDRVQETQYF. The DNA of the CDR3 is TGTGCCAGCAAAGACAGGGTCCAAGAGACCCAGTACTTC.

The V and J genes are TRBV28 and TRBJ1-1; no clear D. Germline V CDR1 and CDR2: MDHEN, SYDVKM. V was shortened by 6 bases and J by 0 bases, with 26 bases between the two germline ends. This CDR3 region has 19 residues. The CDR3 loop reads CASRGEGVGPQSMNTEAFF. In DNA, the CDR3 is TGTGCCAGCAGAGGTGAGGGTGTCGGGCCCCAATCGATGAACACTGAAGCTTTCTTT.

The chain is built from TRBV28 and TRBJ2-7; tentatively, D is TRBD1 or TRBD2 (5 bases each). In germline, CDR1 is MDHEN, CDR2 SYDVKM. This CDR3 has 14 residues. Trimming left V 1 base short and J 7 bases short, with 14 bases between. In DNA form, the CDR3 reads TGTGCCAGCAGTTTATTAGAGGGGTCTAGTGAGCAGTACTTC. Translating it yields CASSLLEGSSEQYF.

This clonotype has at least ten counts. The chain couples TRBV27 to TRBJ2-1; 7 nucleotides line up with TRBD2. This CDR3 is 17 amino acids long. Per germline, CDR1 MNHEY and CDR2 SMNVEV (reference sequence). V lost 6 bases, J lost 4 bases, and 15 bases stayed unmatched. CDR3 amino acids: CASSPGGGPSTYNEQFF. CDR3 DNA: TGTGCCAGCAGCCCGGGGGGAGGGCCGTCTACGTACAATGAGCAGTTCTTC.

This clonotype appeared once. V is TRBV7-6 and J is TRBJ2-1, with 7 bases matching TRBD2. With V trimmed by 1 base and J by 5 bases, 8 bases remained unmatched. CDR1 is SGHVS, CDR2 FNYEAQ, per germline. The CDR3 has 16 residues. CDR3 in DNA: TGTGCCAGCAGCTTAGAGGGAGCGGGGCCGAACAATGAGCAGTTCTTC. The encoded protein is CASSLEGAGPNNEQFF.

The chain links TRBV29-1 to TRBJ2-2, with 9 bases that match TRBD1. V trimming: 6 bases; J trimming: 5 bases; junction bases outside the gene matches: 7. CDR1 is SQVTM and CDR2 is ANQGSEA in the germline V gene. The CDR3 is made up of 14 amino acids. In DNA, the CDR3 is TGCAGCGTCCCCGGGACAGGGATGACCGGGGAGCTGTTTTTT. It yields the protein CSVPGTGMTGELFF.

The count of this clonotype is one. The J gene is TRBJ1-6, the V gene TRBV27, with 7 bases matching TRBD1. This CDR3 has 15 residues. Looked up from germline, CDR1 is MNHEY and CDR2 is SMNVEV (reference sequence). Trimming took 6 bases from V and 9 from J; bases not matched to a gene: 11. CDR3 sequence: CASRSAGGTSSPLHF. In DNA form, the CDR3 reads TGTGCCAGCAGGTCTGCAGGGGGGACGAGTTCACCCCTCCACTTT.

Many counts were recorded for this clonotype. This chain links TRBV7-2 with TRBJ1-1, with no clear D. CDR1 is SGHTA, CDR2 FQGNSA, per germline. Trimming removed 3 bases at V and 4 bases at J, with 15 bases between. This CDR3 is built from 15 residues. This CDR3 reads CASSLVGGSFTEAFF. CDR3 DNA: TGTGCCAGCAGCTTGGTAGGCGGGAGTTTCACTGAAGCTTTCTTT.

The chain links TRBV27 to TRBJ2-4; D unclear. The CDR3 totals 14 residues. Germline V gives CDR1 MNHEY, CDR2 SMNVEV (reference sequence). Deletions cut 8 bases from V and 0 bases from J, with 11 bases between. The CDR3 sequence is CASARALAKNIQYF. Written as DNA, the CDR3 is TGTGCCAGCGCCCGAGCCCTAGCCAAAAACATTCAGTACTTC.

A remark on this clonotype: This could be a read error, since a much larger clone is one nucleotide away. This rearrangement joins TRBV27 to TRBJ2-7, with a tentative D call TRBD2 (6 bases). Germline values: CDR1 MNHEY, CDR2 SMNVEV (reference sequence). The CDR3 covers 16 residues. V lost 5 bases and J lost 0, with 17 bases in between. CDR3 bases: TGTGCCAGCAGTGGATTGGGGGGAGGCCCCTCCTACGAGCAGTACTTC. This translates into CASSGLGGGPSYEQYF.

V usage is TRBV20-1 and J usage is TRBJ1-4; D perhaps matches TRBD1 (5 bases). The germline V and J ends were trimmed by 0 bases and 7 bases, with 9 bases remaining between them. CDR3 size: 13 residues. The V gene's germline CDR1 is DFQATT and CDR2 SNEGSKA (reference sequence). The CDR3: CSARDWGGEKLFF. DNA for the CDR3: TGCAGTGCTAGAGATTGGGGGGGTGAAAAACTGTTTTTT.

This sequence joins TRBV6-1 and TRBJ2-7; TRBD1 matches 8 bases. After removal of 3 bases from V and 0 bases from J, the junction contained 4 bases not matched to a gene. Germline CDR1 and CDR2: MNHNS and SASEGT. The CDR3 contains 15 residues. The CDR3 DNA reads as TGTGCCAGCAGTGACGGGACAGGAAGCTCCTACGAGCAGTACTTC. Protein sequence: CASSDGTGSSYEQYF.

The rearrangement joins TRBV3-1 to TRBJ1-5, with TRBD1 matching 7 bases. Germline V CDR1 and CDR2: LGHDT, YNNKEL (reference sequence). V dropped 4 bases and J dropped 6; count of bases not matched to a gene: 3. CDR3 length: 13 residues. The CDR3 spells CASSPRDSQPQHF. The CDR3 DNA sequence: TGTGCCAGCAGCCCCCGGGACAGTCAGCCCCAGCATTTT.

The chain recombines TRBV27 with TRBJ2-1; 12 nucleotides align to TRBD2. V shed 1 base and J 10 bases; nucleotides not matched to a gene: 8. This CDR3 spans 16 amino acids. In germline, CDR1 is MNHEY, CDR2 SMNVEV (reference sequence). CDR3 nucleotide sequence: TGTGCCAGCAGTTTATACTGGACTAGCGGGAACTGGGAGCAGTTCTTC. It encodes CASSLYWTSGNWEQFF.

A few counts support this clonotype. The V call is TRBV14, the J call TRBJ2-1; 12 bases match TRBD2. V lost 1 base and J lost 1; bases outside the gene matches: 8. This CDR3 region has 19 residues. CDR1 is SGHDN, CDR2 FVKESK, per germline. CDR3 loop: CASSQVAGLAGGSYNEQFF. CDR3 sequence (DNA): TGTGCCAGCAGCCAAGTTGCGGGACTAGCGGGTGGATCCTACAATGAGCAGTTCTTC.

This clonotype has a handful of counts. The chain carries TRBV24-1 and TRBJ2-5; possibly TRBD1 for D (6 bases). Germline CDR1 and CDR2: KGHDR and SFDVKD. The CDR3 spans 14 residues. V lost 5 bases and J lost 5, with 14 bases in between. CDR3 nucleotides: TGTGCCACCAGTGGCAGGGGCATCGGGGAGACCCAGTACTTC. This gives the protein CATSGRGIGETQYF.

This clonotype was detected a few times. The chain is built from TRBV15 and TRBJ1-4, with unresolved D. The CDR3 consists of 15 residues. Germline values: CDR1 LNHNV, CDR2 YYDKDF (reference sequence). V was cut by 1 base and J by 8 bases, with 14 bases left in between. CDR3 protein: CATSRVIEGGEKLFF. The CDR3 DNA sequence: TGTGCCACCAGCAGAGTTATTGAGGGAGGCGAAAAACTGTTTTTT.

This clonotype was seen a few times. The chain has TRBV3-1 and TRBJ2-7, with D maybe TRBD1 (6 bases). The germline gives CDR1 LGHDT, CDR2 YNNKEL (reference sequence). The CDR3 is 16 residues long. V gave up 4 bases and J gave up 0 bases, with 16 bases separating them. CDR3 residues: CASSPLRQGISYEQYF. CDR3 nucleotides: TGTGCCAGCAGCCCCCTAAGGCAGGGGATCTCCTACGAGCAGTACTTC.

The V and J genes are TRBV20-1 and TRBJ2-5; D is uncertain. The last part of the DNA fits TRBJ2-7 better; the J call may be wrong. Looked up from germline, CDR1 is DFQATT and CDR2 is SNEGSKA (reference sequence). The CDR3 has 13 residues. The CDR3 region is CSAEGPTKDEQYF. The CDR3 DNA follows: TGCAGTGCTGAAGGGCCTACTAAGGACGAGCAGTACTTC.